The 11 T cell receptor beta chains given below trace back to one sample, sequenced in a study of Ad26.COV2.S vaccination and SARS-CoV-2 variants. Treatment denoted: around 19 received Ad26.COV2.S at low or high dose, single or two shots; five or six received placebo; per-sample allocation not given. Day 63 following the first vaccine or placebo injection was when the samples were taken. TCRdb keeps only in-frame clones here, not all; method: immunoSEQ multiplex PCR. The table shows about 680,000 clones, with about 90% occurring only once. Sample: peripheral blood, taken in a trial of Ad26.COV2.S vaccine versus placebo. These receptors all stem from a person between 18 and 59 years old who received the Ad26.COV2.S COVID-19 vaccine or a placebo.

CDR3 in amino acids: CASSTTSGSPYEQYF. In DNA form, the CDR3 reads TGTGCCAGCAGCACGACTAGCGGGAGTCCCTACGAGCAGTACTTC. The chain employs TRBV5-4 and TRBJ2-7; 12 bases line up with TRBD2. V lost 4 bases and J lost 2; bases outside the gene matches: 4. There are 15 residues in the CDR3. Germline-derived CDR1 and CDR2 are SGHNT and YYREEE (reference sequence).

This chain links TRBV27 with TRBJ2-3, with D perhaps matching TRBD2 (5 bases). The CDR3 has 16 residues. The germline V and J ends were trimmed by 0 bases and 8 bases, with 18 bases remaining between them. Germline-derived CDR1 and CDR2 are MNHEY and SMNVEV (reference sequence). CDR3 in amino acids: CASSLSAGFRGSTQYF. DNA of the CDR3: TGTGCCAGCAGTTTATCGGCCGGGTTCCGAGGGAGTACGCAGTATTTT.

The rearrangement uses TRBV3-1 (or the pseudogene TRBV3-2) and TRBJ2-7, with 14 bases lining up with TRBD2. V was clipped by 8 bases and J by 0 bases; unmatched bases: 9. The germline V gene has CDR1 LGHDT and CDR2 YNNKEL (reference sequence). CDR3 length: 17 residues. CDR3 residues: CASLAGTSGGTSYEQYF. The CDR3 DNA reads TGTGCCAGCTTAGCGGGGACTAGCGGGGGTACCTCCTACGAGCAGTACTTC.

This clone was found once. This rearrangement joins TRBV20-1 to TRBJ2-1; 7 nucleotides agree with TRBD2. The ends lost 6 bases at V and 8 bases at J; junction bases unmatched: 4. CDR3 length: 11 residues. CDR1 and CDR2 (germline): DFQATT, SNEGSKA (reference sequence). CDR3 residues: CSAARGDEQFF. Written as DNA, the CDR3 is TGCAGTGCCGCCCGGGGGGATGAGCAGTTCTTC.

In this sample, this clone turned up a few times. V and J are TRBV5-1 and TRBJ2-5, with D possibly matching TRBD1 (5 bases). V shed 2 bases and J shed 2 bases, with 7 bases lying between them. CDR1 and CDR2 (germline): SGHRS, YFSETQ. This CDR3 is 13 amino acids long. This chain's CDR3 is CASSFDSQETQYF. In nucleotides, the CDR3 is TGCGCCAGCAGCTTCGACAGTCAAGAGACCCAGTACTTC.

V usage is TRBV19 and J usage is TRBJ2-3; D remains unclear. The V end was cut by 6 bases, the J end by 1 base, with 14 bases between. Per germline, CDR1 LNHDA and CDR2 SQIVND (reference sequence). The CDR3 covers 15 residues. The CDR3 DNA is TGTGCCAGTAGCCGGGTCGGCAGCCGCACAGATACGCAGTATTTT. This gives the protein CASSRVGSRTDTQYF.

This sequence joins TRBV29-1 and TRBJ2-5; D is uncertain. V dropped 1 base and J dropped 2 bases, with 5 bases sitting between them. Germline values: CDR1 SQVTM, CDR2 ANQGSEA. This CDR3 region has 12 residues. This CDR3 is CSVEALQETQYF. The DNA for the CDR3 is TGCAGCGTTGAAGCACTTCAAGAGACCCAGTACTTC.

The rearrangement joins TRBV4-3 to TRBJ1-1; D ambiguous. Trimming removed 3 bases from V and 4 bases from J, with 12 bases in between. CDR3 length equals 14 residues. Per the germline V gene, CDR1 is LGHNA and CDR2 is YSLEER. The CDR3, as DNA: TGCGCCAGCAGCCAGCGGCTTAGCGCCACTGAAGCTTTCTTT. This sequence encodes CASSQRLSATEAFF.

V and J are TRBV27 and TRBJ2-1; D remains ambiguous. V was clipped by 6 bases and J by 3 bases, with 12 bases between them. This CDR3 spans 14 amino acids. Germline CDR1 and CDR2: MNHEY and SMNVEV (reference sequence). CDR3 region: CASRKWENYNEQFF. The CDR3 DNA follows: TGTGCCAGCAGGAAGTGGGAAAACTACAATGAGCAGTTCTTC.

The chain employs TRBV3-1 (or the pseudogene TRBV3-2) and TRBJ1-1; 8 nucleotides align to TRBD1. Germline values: CDR1 LGHDT, CDR2 YNNKEL (reference sequence). V gave up 4 bases and J gave up 2 bases; unmatched junction bases: 9. This CDR3 has 16 residues. The CDR3 region is CASSRSSTGGNTEAFF. The CDR3 DNA reads as TGTGCCAGCAGCCGATCATCAACAGGGGGAAACACTGAAGCTTTCTTT.

This clone appeared a few times. This sequence joins TRBV30 and TRBJ1-1; D unclear. CDR1 is GTSNPN and CDR2 is SVGIG in the germline V gene (reference sequence). The CDR3 length is 11 residues. With 3 bases removed from V and 1 base from J, the gap between germline ends came to 3 bases. This chain's CDR3 is CAWRANTEAFF. In nucleotides, the CDR3 is TGTGCCTGGAGGGCGAACACTGAAGCTTTCTTT.